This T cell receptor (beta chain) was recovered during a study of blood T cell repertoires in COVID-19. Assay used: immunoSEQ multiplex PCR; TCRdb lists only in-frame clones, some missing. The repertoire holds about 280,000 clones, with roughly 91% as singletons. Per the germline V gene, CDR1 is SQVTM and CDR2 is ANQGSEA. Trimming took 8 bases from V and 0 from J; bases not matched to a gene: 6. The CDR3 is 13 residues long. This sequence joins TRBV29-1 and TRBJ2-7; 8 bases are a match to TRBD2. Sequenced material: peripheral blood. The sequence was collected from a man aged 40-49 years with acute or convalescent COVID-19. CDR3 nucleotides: TGCAGCTTCCGGGGGGGCTACTCCTACGAGCAGTACTTC. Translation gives CSFRGGYSYEQYF.